The entry below describes one T cell receptor (beta chain). This clone was detected only a few times. No antigen is known for it. Base qualities are not at hand, and no much larger clone is one base apart. Library preparation used the immunoSEQ multiplex PCR assay. The study's processing was this. Preprocessing removed nonproductive sequences and CDR3s not starting with C, not ending with F or W, or shorter than 7 amino acids. Antigen-specific clonotypes were called with the MANAFEST web app on the basis of expansion relative to the reference and to other culture wells. A clone was considered positive if significant expansion relative to the reference culture was observed in 2 of 3 replicate wells at an FDR below 0.05. A further requirement for positive clones was significant expansion compared with all other tandem wells, along with an odds ratio above 5. Pairwise Levenshtein distance, computed with the stringdist R package after three terminal residues were trimmed from each end, was used as the measure of CDR3 homology. TCRdb limited this immuneACCESS table to in-frame rearrangements with V and J called. A share of clones is missing; checked studies link under half to unresolved V genes, and the rest is unexplained. For V, J and clone size, that table is used; D and trimming come from the DNA. The sample contains about 20,000 clones, 60% to 80% of them found a single time. 20% to 25% of the sample is in the top ten clones.

From the germline V gene, CDR1 is SGDLS and CDR2 is YYNGEE. The CDR3 has 14 amino acids, counting the end cysteine and phenylalanine. Only the CDR3 part of the read is kept: 42 bases, read in frame from the first base. V loses 0 bases of germline sequence and J loses 3 bases, and the interval between the two ends is 6 bases. CD4+ T cells from unexposed donors were collected before the COVID-19 pandemic (2011-2018). The EasySep CD4+ T cell isolation kit was used to isolate CD4+ T cells once the cultures had run for nine to eleven days. As cell numbers permitted, CD4+ T cells from unexposed donors were tested for reactivity to SARS-CoV-2 S and N and to four common cold coronavirus spike pools. Each well received approximately 2 million PBMCs, cultured in IMDM supplemented with roughly 5.3% human AB serum and around 9 IU/ml IL-2. Half of the culture medium was replaced with fresh IL-2-containing medium on days 3 and 7. Triplicate replicate wells were generally used for each peptide culture condition. The leukapheresis product used for the unexposed donors was purchased from a commercial source. Ficoll-Paque PLUS gradient centrifugation was used to isolate PBMCs from either whole blood or leukapheresis product. PBMCs were either used fresh in the expansion assay or cryopreserved at -140 degrees C. The QIAamp Micro DNA Kit was used to extract genomic DNA from the CD4+ T cells.

These data are taken from a study of CD4 T cells in relation to SARS-CoV-2 and coronaviruses (dated by TCRdb to the early 2020s). Regarding the research as a whole: The ViraFEST assay cultured PBMCs with antigen for under 13 days, then sequenced TCR beta CDR3s to find antigen-specific clonal expansions. An HIV-1 Nef peptide pool or a culture without peptide was used as the negative reference condition. Shared crossreactive spike epitopes were mapped to their HLA restriction using patient-derived lymphoblastoid cell lines. The study assessed, at the TCR clonotype level, memory CD4+ T cell crossreactivity between SARS-CoV-2 and common cold coronavirus spike proteins. The Adaptive Biotechnologies TCR-sequencing kit was used for samples from a few pre-COVID donors and for the naive versus memory experiments, whereas the other data were Illumina-based. For other donors in the study, expansion assays were sequenced with a different, Illumina-based TCR-beta assay. General findings and caveats noted by the study authors: Because no donor provided both pre-pandemic and post-infection samples, tracing the source of pre-existing responses was limited. Memory CD4+ clonotypes crossrecognizing SARS-CoV-2 and at least one common cold coronavirus spike were found in roughly three fifths of donors. Compared with monoreactive clones, crossreactive clones had significantly weaker SARS-CoV-2-driven expansion, a result consistent with antigenic imprinting. Because the crossreactivity analysis focused on spike protein, crossreactivity against other viral proteins was not assessed. The study was constrained by small numbers of patients and of tested TCRs.

The receptor chain draws on TRBV9 and TRBJ2-2, with no reliable assignment of the D segment. The sample was CD4+ T cells from PBMCs, cultured in vitro. The sequence came from a human donor in good health. The nucleotide sequence reads as follows: TGTGCCAGCAGCGTAGTTAGGGACACCGGGGAGCTGTTTTTT. It is translated as CASSVVRDTGELFF. Reference TRBV9 and TRBJ2-2 proteins supply the regions before and after the CDR3; the full variable domain is: DSGVTQTPKHLITATGQRVTLRCSPRSGDLSVYWYQQSLDQGLQFLIQYYNGEERAKGNILERFSAQQFPDLHSELNLSSLELGDSALYFCASSVVRDTGELFFGEGSRLTVL.